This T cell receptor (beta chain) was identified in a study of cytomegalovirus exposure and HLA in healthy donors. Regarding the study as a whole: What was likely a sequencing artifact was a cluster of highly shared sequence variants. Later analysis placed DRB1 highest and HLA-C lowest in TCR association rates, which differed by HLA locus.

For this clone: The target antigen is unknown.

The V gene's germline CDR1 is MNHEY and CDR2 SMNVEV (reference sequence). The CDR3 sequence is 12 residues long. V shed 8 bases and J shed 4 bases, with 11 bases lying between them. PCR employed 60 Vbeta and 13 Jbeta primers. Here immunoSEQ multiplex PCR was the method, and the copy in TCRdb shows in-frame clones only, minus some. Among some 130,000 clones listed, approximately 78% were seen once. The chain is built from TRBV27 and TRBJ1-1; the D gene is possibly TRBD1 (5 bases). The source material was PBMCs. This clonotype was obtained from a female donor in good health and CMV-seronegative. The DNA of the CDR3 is TGTGCCAGCGGGTACAGGTCCACTGAAGCTTTCTTT. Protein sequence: CASGYRSTEAFF.